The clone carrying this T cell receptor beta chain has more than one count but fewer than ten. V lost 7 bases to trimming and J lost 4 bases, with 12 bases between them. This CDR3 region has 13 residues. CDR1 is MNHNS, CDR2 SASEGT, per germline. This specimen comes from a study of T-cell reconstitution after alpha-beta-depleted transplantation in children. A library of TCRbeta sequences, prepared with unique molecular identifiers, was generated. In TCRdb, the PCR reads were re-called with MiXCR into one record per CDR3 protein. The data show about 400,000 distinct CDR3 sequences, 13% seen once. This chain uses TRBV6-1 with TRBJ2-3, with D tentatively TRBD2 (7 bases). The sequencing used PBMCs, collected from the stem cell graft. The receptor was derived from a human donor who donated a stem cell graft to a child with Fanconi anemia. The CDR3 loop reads CASNGGAADTQYF. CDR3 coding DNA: TGTGCCAGCAATGGGGGGGCCGCAGATACGCAGTATTTT.